This entry describes one TCR beta chain. Its target is unknown. V dropped 6 bases and J dropped 2; count of bases not matched to a gene: 10. This CDR3 has 16 residues. Germline CDR1 reads MDHEN; CDR2 reads SYDVKM. This sample was included in a study of glioma-infiltrating T cells. Findings and caveats of the study: Tissue-blood divergence was below expectation in non-neoplastic patients, above in gliomas. Very few CDR3 sequences were shared between tissue and blood.

TCR alpha and beta CDR3 regions were amplified from RNA using iRepertoire nested multiplex PCR. One-step reverse transcription and amplification started from approximately 100-400 ng of tissue mRNA or PBMC total RNA. One entry per CDR3 protein results from TCRdb running MiXCR on the multiplex PCR reads. The data contain around 90,000 distinct CDR3 sequences, approximately 39% of them seen just once; the ten biggest clones take up 30% to 40%. The TCR comes from a human donor with low-grade glioma or glioblastoma, undergoing nonglioma brain surgery, or in good health (not recorded which). Material: glioma tissue, nonneoplastic brain tissue, or PBMCs (not recorded which). V is TRBV28 and J is TRBJ2-7, with TRBD1 matching over 10 bases. The CDR3 DNA reads as TGTGCCAGCAGCGGGATCAGGGACAGGGGAACCTACGAGCAGTACTTC. It specifies CASSGIRDRGTYEQYF.